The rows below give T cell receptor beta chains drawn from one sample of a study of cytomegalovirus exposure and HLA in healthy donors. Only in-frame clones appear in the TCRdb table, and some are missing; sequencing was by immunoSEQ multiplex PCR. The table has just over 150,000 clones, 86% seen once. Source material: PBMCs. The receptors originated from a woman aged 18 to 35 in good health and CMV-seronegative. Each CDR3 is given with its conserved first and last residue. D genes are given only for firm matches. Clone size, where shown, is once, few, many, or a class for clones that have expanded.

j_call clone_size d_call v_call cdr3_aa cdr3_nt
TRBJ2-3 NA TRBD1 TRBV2 CASSVLQGVRDTQYF TGTGCCAGCAGTGTCTTACAGGGGGTTAGGGATACGCAGTATTTT
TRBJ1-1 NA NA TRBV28 CASRPSPSTEAFF TGTGCCAGCAGACCATCCCCCAGTACTGAAGCTTTCTTT
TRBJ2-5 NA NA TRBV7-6 CASSLGAVQETQYF TGTGCCAGCAGCTTAGGTGCGGTCCAAGAGACCCAGTACTTC
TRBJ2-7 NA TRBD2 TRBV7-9 CASSLVAGVHEQYF TGTGCCAGCAGCTTAGTAGCGGGAGTTCACGAGCAGTACTTC
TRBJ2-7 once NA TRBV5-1 CASSTRTAGGEQYF TGCGCCAGCAGCACTAGGACGGCCGGCGGCGAGCAGTACTTC
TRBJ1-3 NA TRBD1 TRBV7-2 CASSLALQGAGNTIYF TGTGCCAGCAGCTTAGCGCTACAGGGGGCTGGAAACACCATATATTTT
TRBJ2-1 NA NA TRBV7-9 CASSFDRQKGQFF TGTGCCAGCAGCTTCGACAGACAAAAAGGGCAGTTCTTC
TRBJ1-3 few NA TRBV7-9 CASSLWTANSGNTIYF TGTGCCAGCAGCTTATGGACAGCCAACTCTGGAAACACCATATATTTT
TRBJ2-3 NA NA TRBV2 CAIRTGDTQYF TGTGCCATCAGGACGGGGGATACGCAGTATTTT
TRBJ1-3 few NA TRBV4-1 CASSPGRGRRNTIYF TGCGCCAGCAGCCCTGGGAGAGGGAGAAGGAACACCATATATTTT
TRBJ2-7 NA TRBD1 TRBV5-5 CASSFPPGQGSYEQYF TGTGCCAGCAGCTTTCCCCCGGGACAGGGGAGCTACGAGCAGTACTTC
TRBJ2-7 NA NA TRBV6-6 CASSTESSYEQYF TGTGCCAGCAGTACAGAGAGCTCCTACGAGCAGTACTTC
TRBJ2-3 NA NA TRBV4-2 CASSQDRAREAVSYGTDTQYF TGTGCCAGCAGCCAAGATCGCGCCAGGGAAGCAGTCTCATATGGGACAGATACGCAGTATTTT
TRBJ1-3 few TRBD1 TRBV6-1 CASSEARTGPLSGNTIYF TGTGCCAGCAGTGAAGCCCGGACAGGTCCGCTCTCTGGAAACACCATATATTTT
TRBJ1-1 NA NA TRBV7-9 CASSWLGFLATEAFF TGTGCCAGCAGCTGGTTGGGATTTCTAGCCACTGAAGCTTTCTTT
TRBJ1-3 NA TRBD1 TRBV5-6 CASSLTGEAAGNTIYF TGTGCCAGCAGCTTAACAGGGGAAGCGGCTGGAAACACCATATATTTT
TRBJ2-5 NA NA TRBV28 CASSFELETQYF TGTGCCAGCAGTTTCGAGTTAGAGACCCAGTACTTC
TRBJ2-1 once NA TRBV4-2 CASSQVAGNNNEQFF TGTGCCAGCAGCCAAGTCGCGGGGAATAACAATGAGCAGTTCTTC
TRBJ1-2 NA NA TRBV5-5 CASSLEAGYGYTF TGTGCCAGCAGCTTGGAGGCGGGCTATGGCTACACCTTC
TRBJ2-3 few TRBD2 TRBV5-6 CASSLAASGGMTDTQYF TGTGCCAGCAGCTTGGCAGCTAGCGGGGGCATGACAGATACGCAGTATTTT
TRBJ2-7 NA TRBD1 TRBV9 CASSFGTGSYEQYF TGTGCCAGCAGCTTTGGGACAGGATCCTACGAGCAGTACTTC
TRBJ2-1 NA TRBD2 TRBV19 CASTALAGGSNEQFF TGTGCCAGTACCGCACTAGCGGGGGGGTCCAATGAGCAGTTCTTC
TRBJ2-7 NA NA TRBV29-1 CSVAASSWQYF TGCAGCGTGGCGGCCTCCTCATGGCAGTACTTC
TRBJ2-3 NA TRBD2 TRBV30 CASRSGSFSDTQYF TGTGCCTCCCGGAGCGGGAGTTTCTCAGATACGCAGTATTTT
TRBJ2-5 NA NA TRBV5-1 CASSLALQETQYF TGCGCCAGCAGCTTGGCTCTCCAAGAGACCCAGTACTTC
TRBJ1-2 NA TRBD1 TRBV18 CASSPRTGVGGYTF TGTGCCAGCTCACCAAGGACAGGAGTTGGAGGCTACACCTTC
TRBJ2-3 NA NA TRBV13 CASSLISSGTDTQYF TGTGCCAGCAGCTTAATTTCTAGCGGCACAGATACGCAGTATTTT
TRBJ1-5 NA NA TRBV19 CASSIDRGSNQPQHF TGTGCCAGTAGTATAGACAGGGGTAGCAATCAGCCCCAGCATTTT
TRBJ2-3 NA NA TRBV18 CASSPTGNSGDTQYF TGTGCCAGCTCACCAACGGGAAATAGTGGTGATACGCAGTATTTT
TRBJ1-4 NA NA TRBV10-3 CATTGGREKLFF TGTGCCACGACAGGTGGACGAGAAAAACTGTTTTTT
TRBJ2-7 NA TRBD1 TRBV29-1 CSVAGGWPYEQYF TGCAGCGTCGCAGGGGGCTGGCCCTACGAGCAGTACTTC
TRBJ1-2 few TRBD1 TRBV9 CASSVLLGQGGGYTF TGTGCCAGCAGCGTATTATTGGGACAGGGGGGAGGCTACACCTTC
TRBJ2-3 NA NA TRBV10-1 CASSESTEVAVTDTQYF TGCGCCAGCAGTGAGTCGACTGAGGTAGCAGTCACAGATACGCAGTATTTT
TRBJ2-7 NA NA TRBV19 CASSSTGGQTYEQYF TGTGCCAGTAGTTCCACTGGAGGCCAAACCTACGAGCAGTACTTC
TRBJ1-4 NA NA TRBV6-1 CASQAASGTNEKLFF TGTGCCAGTCAGGCCGCGAGCGGAACTAATGAAAAACTGTTTTTT
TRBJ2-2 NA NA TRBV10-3 CAISRGPGELFF TGTGCCATCAGCAGGGGTCCCGGGGAGCTGTTTTTT
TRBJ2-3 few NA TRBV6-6 CASSSSTYNPYF TGTGCCAGCAGTTCGTCTACCTATAATCCGTATTTT
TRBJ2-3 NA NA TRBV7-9 CASRGLVEDTQYF TGTGCCAGCCGAGGGCTAGTTGAAGATACGCAGTATTTT
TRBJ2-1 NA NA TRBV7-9 CASSPSSGRPGYNEQFF TGTGCCAGCAGCCCCTCGTCGGGCAGACCAGGGTACAATGAGCAGTTCTTC
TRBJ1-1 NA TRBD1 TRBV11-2 CASSLPRQGYIMNTEAFF TGTGCCAGCAGCTTACCCCGACAGGGCTATATCATGAACACTGAAGCTTTCTTT
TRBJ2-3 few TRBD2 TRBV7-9 CASSLPHRLAGITDTQYF TGTGCCAGCAGCTTACCCCACCGGCTAGCGGGGATCACAGATACGCAGTATTTT
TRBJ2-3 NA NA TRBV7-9 CASSLPRETSTDTQYF TGTGCCAGCAGCTTACCCCGGGAAACTAGCACAGATACGCAGTATTTT
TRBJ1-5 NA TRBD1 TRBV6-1 CASSEYWTGNNQPQHF TGTGCCAGCAGTGAATACTGGACAGGGAACAATCAGCCCCAGCATTTT
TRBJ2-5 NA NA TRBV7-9 CASSLGFDNQETQYF TGTGCCAGCAGCTTAGGTTTTGACAACCAAGAGACCCAGTACTTC
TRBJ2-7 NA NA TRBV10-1 CASSEKECCGESYEQYF TGCGCCAGCAGTGAGAAGGAGTGTTGCGGGGAGTCCTACGAGCAGTACTTC
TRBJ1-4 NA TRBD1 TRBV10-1 CASSEGTENEKLFF TGCGCCAGCAGTGAGGGGACAGAGAATGAAAAACTGTTTTTT
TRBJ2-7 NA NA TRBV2 CASRGGGNEQYF TGTGCCAGCAGGGGCGGGGGCAACGAGCAGTACTTC
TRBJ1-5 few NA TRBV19 CAASKAHYSNQPQHF TGTGCCGCATCTAAGGCTCACTATAGCAATCAGCCCCAGCATTTT
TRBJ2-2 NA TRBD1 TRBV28 CASSNHRGRHLAGELFF TGTGCCAGCAGTAACCACAGGGGGCGGCACTTGGCCGGGGAGCTGTTTTTT
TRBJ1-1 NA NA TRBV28 CASSLDFRKAFF TGTGCCAGCAGTTTAGACTTTCGGAAAGCTTTCTTT
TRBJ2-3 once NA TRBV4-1 CASSQDPMAVLRTDTQYF TGCGCCAGCAGCCAAGACCCCATGGCAGTGCTCAGGACAGATACGCAGTATTTT
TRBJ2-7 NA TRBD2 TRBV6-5 CASSYESGGPYEQYF TGTGCCAGCAGTTACGAAAGCGGGGGGCCCTACGAGCAGTACTTC
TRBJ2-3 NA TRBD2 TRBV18 CASSPLGLARGDTQYF TGTGCCAGCTCACCACTAGGACTAGCGCGGGGAGATACGCAGTATTTT
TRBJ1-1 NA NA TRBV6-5 CASSISEMNTEAFF TGTGCCAGCTCTATTAGCGAGATGAACACTGAAGCTTTCTTT
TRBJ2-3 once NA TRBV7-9 CASSSENTDTQYF TGTGCCAGCAGCTCGGAGAACACAGATACGCAGTATTTT
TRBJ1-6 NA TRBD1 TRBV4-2 CASSQDPGTGNSPLHF TGTGCCAGCAGCCAAGATCCGGGGACAGGGAATTCACCCCTCCACTTT
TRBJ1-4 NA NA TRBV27 CASSAYSRSNEKLFF TGTGCCAGCAGTGCCTACAGTAGGTCTAATGAAAAACTGTTTTTT